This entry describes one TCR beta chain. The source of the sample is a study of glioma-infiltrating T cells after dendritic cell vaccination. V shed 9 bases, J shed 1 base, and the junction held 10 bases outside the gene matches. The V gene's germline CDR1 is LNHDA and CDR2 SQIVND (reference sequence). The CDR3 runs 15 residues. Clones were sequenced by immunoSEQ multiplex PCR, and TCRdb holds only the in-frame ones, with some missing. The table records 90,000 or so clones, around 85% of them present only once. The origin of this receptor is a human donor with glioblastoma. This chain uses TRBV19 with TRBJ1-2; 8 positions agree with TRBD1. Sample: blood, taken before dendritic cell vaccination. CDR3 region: CASQQGAGHNYGYTF. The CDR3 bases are TGTGCCAGCCAGCAGGGGGCCGGTCATAACTATGGCTACACCTTC. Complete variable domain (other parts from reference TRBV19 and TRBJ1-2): DGGITQSPKYLFRKEGQNVTLSCEQNLNHDAMYWYRQDPGQGLRLIYYSQIVNDFQKGDIAEGYSVSREKKESFPLTVTSAQKNPTAFYLCASQQGAGHNYGYTFGSGTRLTVV.